This T cell receptor (beta chain) comes out of a study of blood T cell repertoires in COVID-19. In germline, CDR1 is MNHEY, CDR2 SVGEGT. The CDR3 runs to 13 residues. Trimming took 4 bases from V and 4 from J, leaving 9 bases between them. Authors' methods: Estimates of nucleated cell counts were drawn from the amplification of reference gene primers. The table came from immunoSEQ multiplex PCR; TCRdb's copy has only in-frame clones and leaves some out. That table supplies the V and J calls and clone size; D and trimming were determined from the DNA. The sample has a few hundred thousand clones; 70% to 90% are singletons.

The receptor's source is a man aged 25-45 years with active or convalescent COVID-19. The rearrangement links TRBV6-2 or TRBV6-3 to TRBJ2-3; no clear D gene. What was sequenced was peripheral blood. In nucleotides, the CDR3 is TGTGCCAGCAGTTTGACTGAACCAGATACGCAGTATTTT. It specifies CASSLTEPDTQYF.